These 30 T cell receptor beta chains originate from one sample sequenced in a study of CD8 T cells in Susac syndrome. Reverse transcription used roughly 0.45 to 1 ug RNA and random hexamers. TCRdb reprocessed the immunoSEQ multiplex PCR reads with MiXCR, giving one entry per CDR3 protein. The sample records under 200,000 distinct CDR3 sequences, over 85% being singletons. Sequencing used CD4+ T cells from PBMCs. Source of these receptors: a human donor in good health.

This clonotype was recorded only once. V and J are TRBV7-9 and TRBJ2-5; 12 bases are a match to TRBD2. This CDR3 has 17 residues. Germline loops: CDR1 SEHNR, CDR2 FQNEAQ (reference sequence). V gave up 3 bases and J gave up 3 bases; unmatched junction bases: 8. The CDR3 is CASSFVTRTSGEETQYF. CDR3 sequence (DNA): TGTGCCAGCAGCTTCGTAACACGGACTAGCGGGGAAGAGACCCAGTACTTC.

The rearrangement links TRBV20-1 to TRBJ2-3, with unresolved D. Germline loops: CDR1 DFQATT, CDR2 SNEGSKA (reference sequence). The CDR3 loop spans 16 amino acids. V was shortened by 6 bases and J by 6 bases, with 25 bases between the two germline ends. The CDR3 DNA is TGCAGTGCCATATTGGCTCGCGTTGGGATGCGGGATACGCAGTATTTT. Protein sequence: CSAILARVGMRDTQYF.

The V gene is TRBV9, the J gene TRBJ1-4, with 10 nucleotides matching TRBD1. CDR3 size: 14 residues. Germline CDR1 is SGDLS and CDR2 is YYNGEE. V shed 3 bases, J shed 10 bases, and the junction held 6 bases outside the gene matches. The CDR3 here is CASSAPGQGRKLFF. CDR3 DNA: TGTGCCAGCAGCGCTCCGGGACAGGGGCGAAAACTGTTTTTT.

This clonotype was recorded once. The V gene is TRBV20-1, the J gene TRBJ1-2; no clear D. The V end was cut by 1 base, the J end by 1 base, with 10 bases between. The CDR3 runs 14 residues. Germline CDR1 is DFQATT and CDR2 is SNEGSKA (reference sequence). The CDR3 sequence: CSARVPTINYGYTF. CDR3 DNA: TGCAGTGCTAGAGTCCCTACCATTAACTATGGCTACACCTTC.

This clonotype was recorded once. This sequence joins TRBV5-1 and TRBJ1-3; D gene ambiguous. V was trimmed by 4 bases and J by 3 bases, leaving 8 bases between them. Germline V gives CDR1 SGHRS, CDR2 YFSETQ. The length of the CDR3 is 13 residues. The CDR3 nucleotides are TGCGCCAGCAGCCCGGACGGTGGAAACACCATATATTTT. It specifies CASSPDGGNTIYF.

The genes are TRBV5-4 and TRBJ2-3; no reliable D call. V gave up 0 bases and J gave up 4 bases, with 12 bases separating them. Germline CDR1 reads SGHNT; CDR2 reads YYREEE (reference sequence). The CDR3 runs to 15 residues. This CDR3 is CASSLAPTDPDTQYF. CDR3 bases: TGTGCCAGCAGCTTGGCCCCAACAGATCCAGATACGCAGTATTTT.

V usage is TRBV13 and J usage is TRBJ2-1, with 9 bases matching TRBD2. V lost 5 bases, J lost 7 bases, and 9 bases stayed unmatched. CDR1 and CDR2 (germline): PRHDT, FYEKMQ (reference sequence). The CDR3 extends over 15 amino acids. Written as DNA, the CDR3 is TGTGCCAGCAGCCCATTAGCGGGAGTGGGGAATGAGCAGTTCTTC. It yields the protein CASSPLAGVGNEQFF.

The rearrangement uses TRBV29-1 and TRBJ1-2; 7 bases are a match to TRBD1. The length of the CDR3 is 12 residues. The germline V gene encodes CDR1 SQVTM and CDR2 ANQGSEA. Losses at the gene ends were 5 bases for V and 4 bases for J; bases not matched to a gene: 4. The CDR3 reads CSVPTGLYGYTF. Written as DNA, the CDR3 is TGCAGCGTTCCGACAGGGCTCTATGGCTACACCTTC.

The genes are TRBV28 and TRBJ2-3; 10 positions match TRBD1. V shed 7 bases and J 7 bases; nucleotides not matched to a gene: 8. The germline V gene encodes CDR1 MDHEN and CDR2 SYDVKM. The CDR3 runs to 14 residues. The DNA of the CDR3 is TGTGCCAGCACCGTAGGGACAGGGGTGAATACGCAGTATTTT. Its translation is CASTVGTGVNTQYF.

CDR3 protein: CASSSPGQGGLGLFF. CDR3 bases: TGTGCCAGCAGCTCCCCGGGACAGGGTGGCTTGGGGCTGTTTTTT. The chain uses TRBV5-6 and TRBJ2-2; 9 nucleotides align to TRBD1. The CDR3 is 15 amino acids. The ends lost 3 bases at V and 13 bases at J; junction bases unmatched: 13. CDR1 and CDR2 (germline): SGHDT, YYEEEE.

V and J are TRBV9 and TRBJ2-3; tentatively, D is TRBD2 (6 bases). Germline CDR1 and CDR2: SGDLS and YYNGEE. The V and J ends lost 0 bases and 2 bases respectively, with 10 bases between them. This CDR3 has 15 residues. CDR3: CASSVVAAITDTQYF. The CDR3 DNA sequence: TGTGCCAGCAGCGTAGTAGCGGCCATCACAGATACGCAGTATTTT.

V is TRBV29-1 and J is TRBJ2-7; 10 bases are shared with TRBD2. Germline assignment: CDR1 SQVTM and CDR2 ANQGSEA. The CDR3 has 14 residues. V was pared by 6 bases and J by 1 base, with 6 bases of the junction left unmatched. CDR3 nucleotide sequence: TGCAGCGTCATCGTAGCGGGAGGATCCTACGAGCAGTACGTC. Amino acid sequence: CSVIVAGGSYEQYV.

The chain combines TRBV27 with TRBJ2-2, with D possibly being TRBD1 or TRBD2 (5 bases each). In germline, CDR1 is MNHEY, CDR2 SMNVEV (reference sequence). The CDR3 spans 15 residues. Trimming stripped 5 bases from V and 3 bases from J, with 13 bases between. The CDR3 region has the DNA TGTGCCAGCAGTCCCCGGGGCAGGGACACCGGGGAGCTGTTTTTT. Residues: CASSPRGRDTGELFF.

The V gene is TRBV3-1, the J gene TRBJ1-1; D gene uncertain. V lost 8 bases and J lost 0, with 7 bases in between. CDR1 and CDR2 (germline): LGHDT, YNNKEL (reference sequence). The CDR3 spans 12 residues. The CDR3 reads CASEALNTEAFF. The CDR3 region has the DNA TGTGCCAGCGAAGCCCTGAACACTGAAGCTTTCTTT.

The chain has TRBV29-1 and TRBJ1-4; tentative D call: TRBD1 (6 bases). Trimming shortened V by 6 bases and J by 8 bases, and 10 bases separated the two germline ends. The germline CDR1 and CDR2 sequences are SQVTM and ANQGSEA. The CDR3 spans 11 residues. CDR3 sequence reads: CSVLRGEKLFF. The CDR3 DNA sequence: TGCAGCGTCCTTAGGGGGGAAAAACTGTTTTTT.

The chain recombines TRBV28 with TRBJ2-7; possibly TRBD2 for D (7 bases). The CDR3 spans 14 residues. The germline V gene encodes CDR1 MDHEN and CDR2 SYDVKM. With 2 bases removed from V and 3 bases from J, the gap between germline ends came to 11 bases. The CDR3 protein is CASSLPGGFYEQYV. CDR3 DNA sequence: TGTGCCAGCAGTTTACCGGGGGGCTTCTACGAGCAGTACGTC.

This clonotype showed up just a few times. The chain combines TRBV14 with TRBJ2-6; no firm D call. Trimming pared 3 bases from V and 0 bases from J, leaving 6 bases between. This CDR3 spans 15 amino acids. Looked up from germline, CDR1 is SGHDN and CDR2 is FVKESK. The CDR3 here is CASSQRFSGANVLTF. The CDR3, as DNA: TGTGCCAGCAGCCAGCGGTTCTCTGGGGCCAACGTCCTGACTTTC.

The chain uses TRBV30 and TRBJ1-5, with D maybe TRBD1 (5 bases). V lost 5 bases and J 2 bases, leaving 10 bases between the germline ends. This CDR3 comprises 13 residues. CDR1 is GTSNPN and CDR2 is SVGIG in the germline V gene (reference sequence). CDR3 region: CAWDSGGNQPQHF. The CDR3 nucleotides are TGTGCCTGGGACAGTGGGGGCAATCAGCCCCAGCATTTT.

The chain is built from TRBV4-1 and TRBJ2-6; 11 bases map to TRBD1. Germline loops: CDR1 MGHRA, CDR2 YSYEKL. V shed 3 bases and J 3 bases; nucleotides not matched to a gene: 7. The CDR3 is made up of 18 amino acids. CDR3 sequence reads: CASSQSDRGQGGANVLTF. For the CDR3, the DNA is TGCGCCAGCAGCCAGTCGGACAGGGGGCAAGGTGGGGCCAACGTCCTGACTTTC.

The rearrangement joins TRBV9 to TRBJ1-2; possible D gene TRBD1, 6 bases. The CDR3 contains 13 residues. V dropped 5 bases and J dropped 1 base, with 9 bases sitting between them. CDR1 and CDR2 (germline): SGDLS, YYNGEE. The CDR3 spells CASSRTVNYGYTF. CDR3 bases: TGTGCCAGCAGTAGGACAGTTAACTATGGCTACACCTTC.

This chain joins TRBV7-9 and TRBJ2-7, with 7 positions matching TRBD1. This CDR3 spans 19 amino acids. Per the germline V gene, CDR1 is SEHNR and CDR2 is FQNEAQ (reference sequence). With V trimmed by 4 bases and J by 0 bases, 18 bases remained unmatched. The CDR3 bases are TGTGCCAGCAGCTATTGGGGACAGCTCAAGAGTGAGGACTCCTACGAGCAGTACGTC. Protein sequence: CASSYWGQLKSEDSYEQYV.

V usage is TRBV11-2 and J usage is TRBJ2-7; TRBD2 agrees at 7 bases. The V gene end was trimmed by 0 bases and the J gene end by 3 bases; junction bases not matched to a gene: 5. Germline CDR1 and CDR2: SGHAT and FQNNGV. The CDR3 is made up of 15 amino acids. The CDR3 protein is CASSLEGRVGYEQYF. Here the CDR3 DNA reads TGTGCCAGCAGCTTAGAAGGGAGGGTAGGCTACGAGCAGTACTTC.

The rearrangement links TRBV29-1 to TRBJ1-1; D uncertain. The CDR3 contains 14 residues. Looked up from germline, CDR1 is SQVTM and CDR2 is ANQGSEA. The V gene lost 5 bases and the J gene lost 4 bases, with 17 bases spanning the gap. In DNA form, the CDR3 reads TGCAGCGTTCAATCTACTGTTGAAGGCACTGAAGCTTTCTTT. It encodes CSVQSTVEGTEAFF.

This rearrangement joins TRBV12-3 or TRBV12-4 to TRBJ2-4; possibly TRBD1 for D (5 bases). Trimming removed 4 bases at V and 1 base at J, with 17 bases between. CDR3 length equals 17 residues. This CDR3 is CASSSPGHFEAKNIQYF. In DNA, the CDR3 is TGTGCCAGCAGTTCTCCTGGACATTTTGAGGCCAAAAACATTCAGTACTTC.

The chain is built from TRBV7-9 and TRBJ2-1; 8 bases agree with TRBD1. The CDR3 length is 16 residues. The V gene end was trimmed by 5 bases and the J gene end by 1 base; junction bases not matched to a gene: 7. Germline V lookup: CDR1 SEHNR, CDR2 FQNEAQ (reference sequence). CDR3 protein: CASSHTDRGSYNEQFF. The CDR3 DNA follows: TGTGCCAGCAGCCATACCGACAGGGGTTCCTACAATGAGCAGTTCTTC.

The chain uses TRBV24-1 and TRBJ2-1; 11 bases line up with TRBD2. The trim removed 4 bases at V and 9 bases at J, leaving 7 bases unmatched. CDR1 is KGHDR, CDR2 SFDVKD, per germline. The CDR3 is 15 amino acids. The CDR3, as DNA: TGTGCCACCAGTGACATTAGCGGGAGGGCCGGTGAGCAGTTCTTC. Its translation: CATSDISGRAGEQFF.

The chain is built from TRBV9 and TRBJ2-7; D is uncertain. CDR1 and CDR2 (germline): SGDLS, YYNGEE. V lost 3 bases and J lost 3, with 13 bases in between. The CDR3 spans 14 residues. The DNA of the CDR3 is TGTGCCAGCAGCGAGGGCCCCAACCACTACGAGCAGTACTTC. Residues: CASSEGPNHYEQYF.

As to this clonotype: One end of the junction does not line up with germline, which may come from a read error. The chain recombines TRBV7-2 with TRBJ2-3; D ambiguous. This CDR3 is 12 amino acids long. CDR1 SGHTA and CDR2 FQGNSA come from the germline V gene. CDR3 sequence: CASSLGVDTQYF. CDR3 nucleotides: TGTGCCAGCAGTTTAGGCGTGGATACGCAGTATTTT.

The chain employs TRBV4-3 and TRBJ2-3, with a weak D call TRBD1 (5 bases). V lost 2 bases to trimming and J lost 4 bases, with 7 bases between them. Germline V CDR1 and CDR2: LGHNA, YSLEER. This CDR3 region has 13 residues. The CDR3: CASSQMTADTQYF. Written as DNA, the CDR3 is TGCGCCAGCAGCCAAATGACAGCAGATACGCAGTATTTT.

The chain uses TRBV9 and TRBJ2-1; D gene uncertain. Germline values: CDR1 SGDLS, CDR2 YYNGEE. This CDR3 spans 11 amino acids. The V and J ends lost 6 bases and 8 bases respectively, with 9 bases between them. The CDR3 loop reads CASTGGDEQFF. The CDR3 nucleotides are TGTGCCAGCACGGGTGGCGATGAGCAGTTCTTC. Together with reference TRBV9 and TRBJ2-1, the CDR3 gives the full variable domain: DSGVTQTPKHLITATGQRVTLRCSPRSGDLSVYWYQQSLDQGLQFLIQYYNGEERAKGNILERFSAQQFPDLHSELNLSSLELGDSALYFCASTGGDEQFFGPGTRLTVL.